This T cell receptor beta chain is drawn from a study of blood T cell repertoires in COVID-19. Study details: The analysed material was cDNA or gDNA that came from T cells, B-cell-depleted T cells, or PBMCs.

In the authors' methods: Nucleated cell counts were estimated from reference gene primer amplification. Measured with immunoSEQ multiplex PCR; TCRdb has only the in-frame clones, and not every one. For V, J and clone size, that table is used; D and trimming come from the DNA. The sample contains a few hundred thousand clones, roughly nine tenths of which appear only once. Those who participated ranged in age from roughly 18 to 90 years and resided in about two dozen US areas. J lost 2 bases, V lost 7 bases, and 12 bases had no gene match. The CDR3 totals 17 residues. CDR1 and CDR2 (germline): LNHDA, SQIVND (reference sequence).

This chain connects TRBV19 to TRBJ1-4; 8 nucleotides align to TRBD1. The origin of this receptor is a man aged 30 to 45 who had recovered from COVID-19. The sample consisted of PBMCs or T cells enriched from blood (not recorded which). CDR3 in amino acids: CASNTGGARSTNEKLFF. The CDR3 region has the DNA TGTGCCAGTAACACAGGGGGGGCTCGGTCGACTAATGAAAAACTGTTTTTT.